This entry features one T cell receptor (beta chain) sequence. The antigen remains unidentified. Researchers ran the PCR with 60 Vbeta and 13 Jbeta primers. Libraries were prepared by immunoSEQ multiplex PCR; TCRdb keeps only in-frame clonotypes and omits some of them. The repertoire table contains some 47,000 clones. The germline V and J ends were trimmed by 5 bases and 9 bases, with 17 bases remaining between them. Germline assignment: CDR1 SGHTA and CDR2 FQGNSA. The CDR3 is 14 residues long. The data originate from a study of cytomegalovirus exposure and HLA in healthy donors. Whole-study results and caveats: One variant, a missense change in DCLRE1C, was linked in a later analysis to TCR beta V- and J-gene trimming. Excluded: some indistinguishable V segments such as TRBV6-2 and TRBV6-3.

The source of this sequence is a woman aged 40 to 50 in good health and CMV-seronegative. Material for sequencing was PBMCs. The chain joins TRBV7-2 to TRBJ2-1, with D perhaps matching TRBD2 (5 bases). The chain's CDR3 is CASSPGVRAGEQFF. DNA for the CDR3: TGTGCCAGCAGCCCCGGGGTGAGAGCCGGTGAGCAGTTCTTC.